These T cell receptor beta chains were read from a single sample in a study of PD-L1 blockade in urothelial cancer. This table comes from immunoSEQ multiplex PCR, and its TCRdb copy is limited to in-frame clones, with some not included. Among approximately 44,000 clones listed, around 90% were seen once. The source material was PBMCs, sampled around atezolizumab (anti-PD-L1) treatment. Every receptor here comes from a man between 65 and 85 years old with urothelial cancer. Each CDR3 is given without its conserved first and last residue.

V	J	CDR3
TRBV5-1	TRBJ2-1	ASTSPAKGGSSYNEQF
TRBV5-6	TRBJ2-7	ASSAWGLSFKSSYEQY
TRBV5-4	TRBJ2-5	ASSHGAGVSPKETQY
TRBV11-2	TRBJ2-4	ASSLREGGNIQY
TRBV6-5	TRBJ1-2	ASSHRQGRNGYT
TRBV4-2	.	ASSQDRSTYEQY
TRBV28	TRBJ2-2	ASTVGRLANTGELF
TRBV6-4	TRBJ1-5	ASSEQGGNQPQH
TRBV29-1	TRBJ2-3	SVSPGQETDTQY
TRBV10-3	TRBJ2-1	AISEGLAGGRSYNEQF
TRBV27	TRBJ1-1	ASSPRTGLDTEAF
TRBV28	TRBJ1-2	ASSPFGIYYGYT
TRBV2	TRBJ2-2	ASSERPGRATGELF
TRBV5-1	TRBJ2-3	ASSTNPTGATDTQY
TRBV5-6	TRBJ2-7	ASSARDYEQY
TRBV9	TRBJ2-6	ASSREGLNSGANVLT
TRBV7-9	TRBJ2-7	ASSLATSSLGQY
TRBV27	TRBJ2-2	ASRPQGTGGSWELF
TRBV15	TRBJ1-5	ATSRDGRVTGPQH
TRBV6-7	TRBJ2-4	ASSYSNLRQVHLDKNIQY
TRBV13	TRBJ2-3	ASSLLTGSSGLSTDTQY
TRBV7-6	TRBJ1-4	ASSLGTGLNEKLF
TRBV28	TRBJ1-1	ASRLSAGNTEAF
TRBV7-9	TRBJ1-5	ASSLPGKPQH
TRBV28	TRBJ2-5	ASRTGLAGGIPQETQY
TRBV4-1	TRBJ1-2	ASSDRQKNYGYT
TRBV18	TRBJ1-1	ASSPQGQGRAF
TRBV9	TRBJ2-3	ASIRPTSGRARHTQY
TRBV4-2	TRBJ2-7	ASSQGASQAFYEQY
TRBV6-1	TRBJ2-3	ASSERVRAGPYTDTQY
TRBV7-9	TRBJ2-1	ASSLLGGNEQF
TRBV7-8	TRBJ2-5	ASSLGAGQETQY